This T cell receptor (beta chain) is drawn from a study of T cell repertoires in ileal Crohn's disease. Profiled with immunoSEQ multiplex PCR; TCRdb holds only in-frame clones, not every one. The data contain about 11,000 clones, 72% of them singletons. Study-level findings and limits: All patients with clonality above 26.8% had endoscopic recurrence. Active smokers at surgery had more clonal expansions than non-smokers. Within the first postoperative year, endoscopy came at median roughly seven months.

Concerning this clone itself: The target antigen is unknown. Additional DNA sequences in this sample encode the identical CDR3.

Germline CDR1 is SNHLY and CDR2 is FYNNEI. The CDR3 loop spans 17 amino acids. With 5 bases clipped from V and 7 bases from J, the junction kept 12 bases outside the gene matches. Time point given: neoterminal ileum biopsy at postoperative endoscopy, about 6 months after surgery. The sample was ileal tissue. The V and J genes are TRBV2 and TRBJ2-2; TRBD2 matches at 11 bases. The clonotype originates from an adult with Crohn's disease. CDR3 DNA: TGTGCCAGCAGTAGACTAGCGGGATCTGAATTAGGCGGGGAGCTGTTTTTT. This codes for CASSRLAGSELGGELFF.